Shown below are 3 T cell receptor beta chains from a single sample sequenced in a study of blood T cells in healthy people across ages. Through a sample-barcoded 5' primer and a J-beta primer mix, a second PCR was run for about 6 to 11 cycles. TCRdb re-called the 5' RACE reads through MiXCR, storing one row per CDR3 protein. The sample has some 710,000 distinct CDR3 sequences, roughly 20% seen once. The material sequenced was blood. These receptors were collected from a man aged 65 to 85 in good health.

This clonotype was seen more than once but under ten times. The chain links TRBV20-1 to TRBJ2-1, with 10 bases lining up with TRBD2. CDR3 size: 14 residues. Germline CDR1 is DFQATT and CDR2 is SNEGSKA (reference sequence). J gave up 4 bases and V 6 bases, and 6 bases lay outside the gene matches. The CDR3 is CSAGTSDEYNEQFF. CDR3 DNA sequence: TGCAGTGCCGGGACTAGCGATGAATACAATGAGCAGTTCTTC.

Concerning this clonotype: Possible read error: a much larger clone is one base away. This sequence joins TRBV18 and TRBJ2-5, with TRBD1 identical over 7 bases. V lost 6 bases to trimming and J lost 10 bases; unmatched junction nucleotides: 11. The CDR3 runs to 13 residues. Germline loops: CDR1 KGHSH, CDR2 LQKENI. CDR3 coding DNA: TGTGCCAGCTCCCCGGGACAGCTCCACGACCAGTACTTC. Amino acids: CASSPGQLHDQYF.

Here the CDR3 DNA reads TGCAGTGCTGTTCAGACAGCGAGCTATGGCTACACCTTC. Its translation is CSAVQTASYGYTF. The rearrangement uses TRBV20-1 and TRBJ1-2; TRBD1 might be the D (5 bases). From germline, CDR1 is DFQATT and CDR2 SNEGSKA (reference sequence). Trimming cost V 5 bases and J 4 bases, with 14 bases left between them. CDR3 size: 13 residues.